This is a list of T cell receptor beta chains from one sample in a study of OX40 agonist ivuxolimab in advanced cancers. The method was immunoSEQ multiplex PCR; TCRdb's version includes in-frame clones alone and lacks a portion of them. The sample consists of about 70,000 clones, 80% to 95% of them appearing once. Specimen: CD4+ or CD8+ T cells sorted from blood, collected in a trial of the OX40 agonist ivuxolimab. The source of these receptors is an adult with an advanced solid tumor such as melanoma, head and neck, liver or kidney cancer. The CDR3 runs from the conserved cysteine through the conserved F or W. D genes are given only for firm matches. A row's size may be missing; if present it is once, few, many or a size class.

v_call	clone_size	d_call	j_call	cdr3_aa	cdr3_nt
TRBV5-5	once	NA	TRBJ2-2	CASSLEGGTGELFF	TGTGCCAGCAGCTTGGAGGGGGGCACCGGGGAGCTGTTTTTT
TRBV30	NA	NA	TRBJ2-7	CAWTGAGLSYEQYF	TGTGCCTGGACGGGCGCCGGGCTTAGCTACGAGCAGTACTTC
TRBV19	NA	NA	TRBJ1-1	CANTPVNGMQPNTEAFF	TGTGCCAATACCCCGGTAAACGGGATGCAGCCGAACACTGAAGCTTTCTTT
TRBV13	NA	NA	TRBJ1-2	CASSLVQGQGYTF	TGTGCCAGCAGCTTAGTTCAGGGGCAGGGCTACACCTTC
TRBV4-1	NA	NA	TRBJ1-5	CASSQGEGSNQPQHF	TGCGCCAGCAGCCAAGGGGAGGGTAGCAATCAGCCCCAGCATTTT
TRBV29-1	NA	NA	TRBJ2-1	CSVDSGLDEQFF	TGCAGCGTTGATTCTGGGCTCGATGAGCAGTTCTTC
TRBV6-6	NA	NA	TRBJ1-5	CASSYSEGYSNQPQHF	TGTGCCAGCAGTTACTCGGAGGGATATAGCAATCAGCCCCAGCATTTT
TRBV12-5	NA	NA	TRBJ2-7	CASGGGREQYF	TGTGCTAGTGGCGGGGGGCGAGAGCAGTACTTC
TRBV12-5	NA	TRBD1	TRBJ2-7	CASRGINSYEQYF	TGTGCTAGCAGGGGGATCAACTCCTACGAGCAGTACTTC
TRBV4-1	NA	NA	TRBJ1-1	CASSQDLGATEAFF	TGCGCCAGCAGCCAAGATCTCGGGGCCACTGAAGCTTTCTTT
TRBV4-1	NA	TRBD2	TRBJ2-1	CASSPRAGVHVIDEQFF	TGCGCCAGCAGTCCTCGGGCGGGGGTCCACGTCATCGATGAGCAGTTCTTC
TRBV7-8	few	NA	TRBJ2-7	CASSLTLAEQYF	TGTGCCAGCAGCTTAACCCTCGCGGAGCAGTACTTC
TRBV13	NA	NA	TRBJ2-7	CASTMAAPLAYEQYF	TGTGCCAGCACGATGGCAGCCCCTCTCGCCTACGAGCAGTACTTC
TRBV7-9	NA	NA	TRBJ2-7	CASSLAGGAPSYEQYF	TGTGCCAGCAGCTTAGCGGGCGGGGCTCCTTCCTACGAGCAGTACTTC
TRBV7-8	NA	NA	TRBJ2-1	CASSLAGADEQFF	TGTGCCAGCAGCTTAGCAGGGGCCGATGAGCAGTTCTTC
TRBV9	NA	TRBD2	TRBJ2-1	CASSVLPTSGVQNEQFF	TGTGCCAGCAGCGTTCTACCGACTAGCGGGGTTCAAAATGAGCAGTTCTTC
TRBV5-6	NA	NA	TRBJ2-1	CASSSGYEQFF	TGTGCCAGCAGCTCGGGGTATGAGCAGTTCTTC
TRBV18	NA	TRBD1	TRBJ2-7	CASSLTGEIYEQYF	TGTGCCAGCTCCCTGACAGGGGAAATCTACGAGCAGTACTTC
TRBV27	NA	NA	TRBJ1-1	CASSRLSFMNTEAFF	TGTGCCAGCTCACGTCTATCCTTTATGAACACTGAAGCTTTCTTT
TRBV7-6	NA	TRBD2	TRBJ2-2	CASSLELAGGERPGELFF	TGTGCCAGCAGCTTAGAACTAGCGGGGGGCGAACGACCCGGGGAGCTGTTTTTT
TRBV4-2	NA	NA	TRBJ1-2	CASSQPSPTGGGYGYTF	TGTGCCAGCAGCCAACCCTCACCGACAGGAGGTGGCTATGGCTACACCTTC
TRBV5-4	NA	NA	TRBJ1-5	CASSLGRGSNQPQHF	TGTGCCAGCAGCTTGGGCAGGGGAAGCAATCAGCCCCAGCATTTT
TRBV9	NA	NA	TRBJ1-4	CASSGTGTWDATNEKLFF	TGTGCCAGCAGCGGTACCGGGACGTGGGATGCAACTAATGAAAAACTGTTTTTT
TRBV27	NA	TRBD1	TRBJ1-6	CASSLKAGGLNSPLHF	TGTGCCAGCAGTTTAAAGGCAGGGGGACTTAATTCACCCCTCCACTTT
TRBV29-1	NA	NA	TRBJ2-7	CSGVRAPFNEQYF	TGCAGCGGGGTCAGGGCCCCTTTCAACGAGCAGTACTTC
TRBV25-1	NA	NA	TRBJ1-2	CASSESVAGRGYTF	TGTGCCAGCAGTGAATCGGTGGCAGGCCGCGGCTACACCTTC
TRBV7-6	few	TRBD1	TRBJ2-7	CASSTRGQGGSYEQYF	TGTGCCAGCAGCACAAGAGGACAGGGGGGATCCTACGAGCAGTACTTC
TRBV4-3	NA	NA	TRBJ1-2	CASSQEGQVGGDGYTF	TGCGCCAGCAGCCAAGAGGGGCAAGTCGGAGGAGATGGCTACACCTTC
TRBV6-5	NA	NA	TRBJ1-1	CASSSPTGGGPFF	TGTGCCAGCAGTTCCCCCACCGGGGGGGGCCCTTTCTTT
TRBV6-5	few	NA	TRBJ2-7	CASRPAGYEQYF	TGTGCCAGCAGACCAGCGGGCTACGAGCAGTACTTC
TRBV16	NA	NA	TRBJ2-7	CASKSSSYEQYF	TGTGCCAGCAAGTCTAGTTCCTACGAGCAGTACTTC
TRBV4-3	medium-sized	NA	TRBJ2-6	CASSQEIQGGANVLTF	TGCGCCAGCAGCCAAGAAATTCAGGGAGGGGCCAACGTCCTGACTTTC
TRBV27	NA	NA	TRBJ2-7	CASSFFGGSPYEQYF	TGTGCCAGCAGTTTCTTCGGGGGAAGCCCCTACGAGCAGTACTTC
TRBV7-9	NA	NA	TRBJ1-1	CASLGGRAEAFF	TGTGCCAGCCTGGGGGGGCGGGCTGAAGCTTTCTTT
TRBV27	NA	NA	TRBJ2-3	CASSLSPDTQYF	TGTGCCAGCAGTTTATCCCCAGATACGCAGTATTTT
TRBV7-9	NA	TRBD2	TRBJ2-2	CASSLPGLATNTGELFF	TGTGCCAGCAGCTTACCGGGACTAGCTACGAACACCGGGGAGCTGTTTTTT
TRBV7-6	NA	NA	TRBJ2-7	CATSRGGSFSYEQYF	TGTGCCACGAGTAGGGGGGGGTCCTTCTCCTACGAGCAGTACTTC
TRBV29-1	NA	TRBD2	TRBJ2-1	CSVEDVSGGGSYNEQFF	TGCAGCGTTGAAGATGTTAGCGGGGGGGGTTCCTACAATGAGCAGTTCTTC
TRBV14	NA	TRBD1	TRBJ2-7	CASSQFPGVGQGIFEQYF	TGTGCCAGCAGCCAATTCCCCGGGGTGGGACAGGGGATTTTCGAGCAGTACTTC
TRBV19	NA	TRBD1	TRBJ1-2	CASQIRPGQGSSGLGYTF	TGTGCCAGTCAGATACGTCCGGGACAGGGGAGCTCAGGGTTGGGCTACACCTTC
TRBV7-6	NA	NA	TRBJ2-6	CASSLYQSSGANVLTF	TGTGCCAGCAGCTTATATCAGAGCTCTGGGGCCAACGTCCTGACTTTC
TRBV19	NA	TRBD1	TRBJ2-7	CASSSGQGIFYEQYF	TGTGCCAGTAGTAGCGGACAGGGGATTTTTTACGAGCAGTACTTC
TRBV10-3	NA	NA	TRBJ1-4	CAISSLWQSKVNEKLFF	TGTGCCATCAGCTCGCTTTGGCAGTCCAAAGTTAATGAAAAACTGTTTTTT
TRBV5-1	NA	NA	TRBJ1-2	CASSPTMAPNYGYTF	TGCGCCAGCAGCCCAACAATGGCGCCTAACTATGGCTACACCTTC
TRBV10-2	NA	TRBD1	TRBJ1-2	CASSESDRTYTF	TGCGCCAGCAGTGAGTCGGACAGGACCTACACCTTC
TRBV28	NA	TRBD1	TRBJ2-7	CASSPNPGTGKEQYF	TGTGCCAGCAGTCCAAACCCCGGGACAGGGAAAGAGCAGTACTTC
TRBV5-4	NA	NA	TRBJ1-1	CASKTSNTEAFF	TGTGCCAGCAAGACATCGAACACTGAAGCTTTCTTT
TRBV15	NA	TRBD2	TRBJ2-7	CATSRGLAGEQYF	TGTGCCACCAGCAGAGGACTAGCTGGCGAGCAGTACTTC
TRBV11-2	NA	NA	TRBJ1-6	CASSLGLRGTSGLDSPLHF	TGTGCCAGCAGCTTAGGGCTCCGGGGCACGTCAGGCCTAGATTCACCCCTCCACTTT